A single sample gave rise to the 4 T cell receptor beta chains below, sequenced in a study of Ad26.COV2.S vaccination and SARS-CoV-2 variants. The treatment denotes: roughly 19 received Ad26.COV2.S at low or high dose, single or two shots; five or six received placebo; per-sample allocation not given. Sampling took place 63 days after the first vaccine or placebo injection. Profiled with immunoSEQ multiplex PCR; TCRdb holds only in-frame clones, not every one. The data contain 300,000 to 400,000 clones, about nine tenths of them singletons. The specimen was peripheral blood, collected in a trial of Ad26.COV2.S vaccine versus placebo. These receptors all come from a person between 18 and 65 years old who received the Ad26.COV2.S COVID-19 vaccine or a placebo.

This clone was observed a few times. J is TRBJ2-5 and V is TRBV4-2; 7 nucleotides match TRBD2. Germline CDR1 LGHNA, CDR2 YNFKEQ. Trimming took 1 base from V and 0 from J; bases not matched to a gene: 14. CDR3 length: 19 amino acids. The CDR3 nucleotides are TGTGCCAGCAGCCAAGGGTGGGGCGGTGCGGGGGACTACCAAGAGACCCAGTACTTC. It encodes CASSQGWGGAGDYQETQYF.

This clone was seen a handful of times. The CDR3 DNA reads TGTGCCATTGACAGGGGGCTCACCGGGGAGCTGTTTTTT. Translation: CAIDRGLTGELFF. The J gene is TRBJ2-2, the V gene TRBV7-9; TRBD1 matches 10 bases. The germline gives CDR1 SEHNR, CDR2 FQNEAQ (reference sequence). V lost 10 bases and J lost 4; bases outside the gene matches: 3. The CDR3 has 13 amino acids.

This chain joins TRBV11-1 and TRBJ2-5; no clear D. This CDR3 has 15 residues. Germline CDR1 is SGHAT and CDR2 is FQDESV (reference sequence). V lost 5 bases and J lost 5, with 18 bases in between. The CDR3 protein is CASSTGPSPGETQYF. DNA of the CDR3: TGTGCCAGCAGCACCGGGCCCTCCCCCGGGGAGACCCAGTACTTC.

As concerns this clone: The same CDR3 also results from other DNA sequences found in this sample. The J gene is TRBJ1-2, the V gene TRBV6-5; D is perhaps TRBD1 (5 bases). The ends were cut back, 2 bases at V and 3 bases at J, with 10 bases in the middle. Germline V gene sequence: CDR1 MNHEY, CDR2 SVGAGI. CDR3 length: 14 residues. CDR3 bases: TGTGCCAGCAGTTACGGCGGGGGGGACTATGGCTACACCTTC. As protein: CASSYGGGDYGYTF.